These T cell receptor beta chains were read from a single sample in a study of T cells in Graves' hyperthyroidism and ophthalmopathy. TCRdb used MiXCR to reprocess the multiplex PCR reads, holding one entry per CDR3 protein. The table has about 480,000 distinct CDR3 sequences, about an eighth seen once. Sequenced material: blood. These receptors originate from a woman aged 18-29 years with Graves' hyperthyroidism. Each CDR3 is given with its conserved first and last residue. The D gene is left open where the match is weak. A row's size may be missing; if present it is once, few, many or a size class.

>TRBV29-1|few|TRBJ1-1|TRBD1
TGCAGCGGGGCAGGGGGCATGAACACTGAAGCTTTCTTT
CSGAGGMNTEAFF
>TRBV13|-|TRBJ2-3|-
TGTGCCAGCAGCCCGCGAGGAGGGATCTTCACAGATACGCAGTATTTT
CASSPRGGIFTDTQYF
>TRBV11-2|many|TRBJ2-6|-
TGTGCCAGCGGCTTCGCGAGCTTGATGAGGGGGGCCAACGTCCTGACTTTC
CASGFASLMRGANVLTF
>TRBV12-3/TRBV12-4|many|TRBJ1-5|-
TGTGCCAGCAGTTTATCGGGAGGCGCTTATAGCAATCAGCCCCAGCATTTT
CASSLSGGAYSNQPQHF
>TRBV30|many|TRBJ1-1|-
TGTGCCTGGGGGCCCTCGGAAGGAGCTTTCTTT
CAWGPSEGAFF
>TRBV24-1|many|TRBJ2-1|TRBD2
TGTGCCACCAGTGATGGGGGACTAGCCAGTTACAATGAGCAGTTCTTC
CATSDGGLASYNEQFF
>TRBV5-1|few|TRBJ2-1|TRBD2
TGCGCCAGCAGCAAAAAGGGACTAGCGGGAGTTGGCGATGAGCGGTTCTTC
CASSKKGLAGVGDERFF
>TRBV28|many|TRBJ2-5|-
TGTGCCAGCAGTTTGGCGACAGGACAAGAGACCCAGTACTTC
CASSLATGQETQYF
>TRBV2|many|TRBJ1-5|-
TGTGCCAGCAGTGAAGCGCGGGGGGCAGGTCAGCCCCAGCATTTT
CASSEARGAGQPQHF
>TRBV6-1|few|TRBJ2-3|TRBD2
TGTGCCAGCAGGCGGGGGACCCAGGGCACAGATACGCAGTATTTT
CASRRGTQGTDTQYF